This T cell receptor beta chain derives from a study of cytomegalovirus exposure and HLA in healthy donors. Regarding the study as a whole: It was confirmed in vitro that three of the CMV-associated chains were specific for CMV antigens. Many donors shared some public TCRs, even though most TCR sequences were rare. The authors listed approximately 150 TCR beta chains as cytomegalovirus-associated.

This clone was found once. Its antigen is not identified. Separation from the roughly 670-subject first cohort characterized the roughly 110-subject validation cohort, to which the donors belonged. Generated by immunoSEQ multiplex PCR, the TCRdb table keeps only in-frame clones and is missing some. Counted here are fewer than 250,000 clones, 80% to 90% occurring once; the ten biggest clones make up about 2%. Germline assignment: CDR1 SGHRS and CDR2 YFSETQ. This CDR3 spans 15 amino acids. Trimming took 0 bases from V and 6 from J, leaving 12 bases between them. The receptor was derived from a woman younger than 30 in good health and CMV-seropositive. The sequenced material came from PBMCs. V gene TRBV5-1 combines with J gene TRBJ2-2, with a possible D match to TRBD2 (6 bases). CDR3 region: CASSLEEGSAGELFF. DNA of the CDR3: TGCGCCAGCAGCTTGGAGGAGGGGTCGGCCGGGGAGCTGTTTTTT. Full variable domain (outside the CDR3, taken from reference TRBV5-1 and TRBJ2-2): KAGVTQTPRYLIKTRGQQVTLSCSPISGHRSVSWYQQTPGQGLQFLFEYFSETQRNKGNFPGRFSGRQFSNSRSEMNVSTLELGDSALYLCASSLEEGSAGELFFGEGSRLTVL.